This T cell receptor beta chain appears in the sequencing data of a study of blood T cell repertoires in COVID-19. In the study overall: Sites across the United States, Italy and Spain contributed samples from acute and convalescent COVID-19. The cDNA or gDNA used as material had been derived from T cells, B-cell-depleted T cells, or PBMCs.

In the original processing: Reference gene primer amplification gave nucleated cell count estimates. Measured with immunoSEQ multiplex PCR; TCRdb has only the in-frame clones, and not every one. D and trimming were read from the DNA, whereas the V and J calls and clone size are those reported in that table. The sample has 200,000 to 300,000 clones; roughly 86% are singletons. Germline CDR1 MNHEY, CDR2 SMNVEV (reference sequence). This CDR3 is built from 13 residues. V lost 8 bases and J 3 bases, leaving 13 bases between the germline ends. Specimen: peripheral blood. The chain employs TRBV27 and TRBJ1-2; D possibly corresponds to TRBD1 (6 bases). The TCR sequence derives from a woman aged 25 to 45 who had recovered from COVID-19. The CDR3 protein is CASGRPGDYGYTF. The CDR3 DNA is TGTGCCAGCGGCCGGCCAGGGGACTATGGCTACACCTTC.